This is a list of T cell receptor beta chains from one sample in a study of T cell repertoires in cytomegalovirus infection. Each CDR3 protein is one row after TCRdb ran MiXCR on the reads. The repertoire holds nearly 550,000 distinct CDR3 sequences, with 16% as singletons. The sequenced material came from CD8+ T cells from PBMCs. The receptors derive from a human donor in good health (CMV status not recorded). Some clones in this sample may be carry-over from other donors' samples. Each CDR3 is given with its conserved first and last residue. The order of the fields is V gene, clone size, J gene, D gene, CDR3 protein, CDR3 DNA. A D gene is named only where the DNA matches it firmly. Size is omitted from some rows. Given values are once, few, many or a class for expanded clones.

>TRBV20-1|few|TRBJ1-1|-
CSAYGTLREDTEAFF
TGCAGTGCTTATGGGACCCTAAGGGAGGACACTGAAGCTTTCTTT
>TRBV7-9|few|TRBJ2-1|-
CASSLPMGLWNEQFF
TGTGCCAGCAGCTTACCCATGGGACTCTGGAATGAGCAGTTCTTC
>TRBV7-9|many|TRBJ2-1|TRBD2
CASTSGGTSYNEQFF
TGTGCCAGCACTTCCGGGGGGACCTCCTACAATGAGCAGTTCTTC
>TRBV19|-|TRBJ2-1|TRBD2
CASRGTSGGLVEQFF
TGTGCCAGTAGGGGGACTAGCGGGGGGCTCGTTGAGCAGTTCTTC
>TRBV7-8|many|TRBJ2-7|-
CASSTKDISSYEQYF
TGTGCCAGCAGCACCAAGGACATTTCCTCCTACGAGCAGTACTTC
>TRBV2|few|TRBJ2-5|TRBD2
CASSGLAGLGEETQYF
TGTGCCAGCAGTGGGCTAGCGGGGCTCGGGGAAGAGACCCAGTACTTC
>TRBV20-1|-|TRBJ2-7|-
CSARDPAGAYSYEQYF
TGCAGTGCTAGAGATCCGGCAGGGGCGTACTCCTACGAGCAGTACTTC
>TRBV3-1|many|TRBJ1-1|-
CASSPDYREELNTEAFF
TGTGCCAGCAGCCCAGACTACAGGGAGGAACTGAACACTGAAGCTTTCTTT
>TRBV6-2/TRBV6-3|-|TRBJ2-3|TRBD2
CASGQISGRADTQYF
TGTGCCAGCGGGCAGATTAGCGGGAGGGCAGATACGCAGTATTTT
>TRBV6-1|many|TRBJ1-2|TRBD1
CASSGPGQGVGYGYTF
TGTGCCAGCAGTGGTCCAGGACAGGGGGTAGGGTATGGCTACACCTTC
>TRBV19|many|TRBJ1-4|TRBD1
CASSIRRDRDLPNEKLFF
TGTGCCAGTAGTATCCGCCGGGACAGGGATCTTCCTAATGAAAAACTGTTTTTT
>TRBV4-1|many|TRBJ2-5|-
CASSQGEGPGETQYF
TGCGCCAGCAGCCAAGGGGAAGGGCCGGGAGAGACCCAGTACTTC
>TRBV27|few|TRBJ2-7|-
CASSFSVGGTEYF
TGTGCCAGCAGTTTTTCCGTCGGGGGGACAGAGTACTTC
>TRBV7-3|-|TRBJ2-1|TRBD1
CASSPGTGGTNEQFF
TGTGCCAGCAGCCCCGGGACAGGGGGCACGAATGAGCAGTTCTTC
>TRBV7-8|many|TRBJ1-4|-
CASSPITGLNEKLFF
TGTGCCAGCAGCCCAATAACAGGGTTAAATGAAAAACTGTTTTTT
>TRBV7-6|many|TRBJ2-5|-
CASSPWAQGKETQYF
TGTGCCAGCAGCCCGTGGGCGCAGGGTAAAGAGACCCAGTACTTC
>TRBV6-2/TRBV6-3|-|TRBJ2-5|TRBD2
CASSSAREAWQETQYF
TGTGCCAGCAGTTCGGCTCGGGAGGCGTGGCAAGAGACCCAGTACTTC
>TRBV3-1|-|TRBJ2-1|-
CASSQDHRGGEQFF
TGTGCCAGCAGCCAGGATCACAGGGGGGGTGAGCAGTTCTTC
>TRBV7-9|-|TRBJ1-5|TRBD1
CASSSSRDRVGVYGNQPQHF
TGTGCCAGCAGCTCCTCTCGGGACAGGGTCGGGGTTTACGGCAATCAGCCCCAGCATTTT
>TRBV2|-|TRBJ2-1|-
CASPEQFF
TGTGCCAGCCCTGAGCAGTTCTTC
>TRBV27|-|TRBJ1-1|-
CASSPRGISNTEAFF
TGTGCCAGCAGTCCTAGAGGGATATCGAACACTGAAGCTTTCTTT
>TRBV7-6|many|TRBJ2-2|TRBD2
CASSFRLAFGELFF
TGTGCCAGCAGCTTCAGACTAGCTTTCGGGGAGCTGTTTTTT
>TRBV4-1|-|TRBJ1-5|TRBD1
CASSRGQGANQPQHF
TGCGCCAGCAGCCGCGGACAGGGGGCTAATCAGCCCCAGCATTTT
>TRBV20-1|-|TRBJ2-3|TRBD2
CSARSDGLAVSTDTQYF
TGCAGTGCTAGATCAGACGGACTAGCGGTTAGCACAGATACGCAGTATTTT
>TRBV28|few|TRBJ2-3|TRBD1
CASSLGQDTDTQYF
TGTGCCAGCAGTTTAGGACAGGACACAGATACGCAGTATTTT
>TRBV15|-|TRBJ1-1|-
CATSGTGFGNTESFF
TGTGCCACCAGCGGAACAGGGTTCGGGAACACTGAATCTTTCTTT
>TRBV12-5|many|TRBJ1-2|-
CASGADSNYGYTF
TGTGCTAGTGGTGCGGACAGTAACTATGGCTACACCTTC
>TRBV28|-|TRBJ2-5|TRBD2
CASSLTHVASGRGETQYF
TGTGCCAGCAGTTTAACCCATGTTGCTAGCGGGAGGGGAGAGACCCAGTACTTC
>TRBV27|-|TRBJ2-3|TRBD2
CASSLAGGPSSTDTQYF
TGTGCCAGCAGTTTAGCGGGGGGCCCTTCTAGCACAGATACGCAGTATTTT